Presented here are 11 T cell receptor beta chains from one specimen sequenced in a study of blood T cell repertoires in COVID-19. Only in-frame clones appear in the TCRdb table, and some are missing; sequencing was by immunoSEQ multiplex PCR. The profile shows roughly 380,000 clones, roughly nine tenths of them singletons. Sequenced sample: PBMCs or T cells enriched from blood (not recorded which). These receptors were obtained from a woman in her twenties or thirties who had recovered from COVID-19.

This clone was seen only once. V gene TRBV27 combines with J gene TRBJ2-3; D possibly corresponds to TRBD2 (6 bases). The CDR3 totals 14 residues. Germline CDR1 and CDR2: MNHEY and SMNVEV (reference sequence). Trimming stripped 2 bases from V and 4 bases from J, with 10 bases between. The CDR3 is CASSLVGGSDTQYF. Written as DNA, the CDR3 is TGTGCCAGCAGTTTAGTCGGGGGTTCAGATACGCAGTATTTT.

This chain connects TRBV27 to TRBJ1-6; D possibly corresponds to TRBD1 (5 bases). This CDR3 comprises 13 residues. V dropped 8 bases and J dropped 10 bases, with 15 bases sitting between them. Germline lookup yields CDR1 MNHEY and CDR2 SMNVEV (reference sequence). Written as DNA, the CDR3 is TGTGCCAGCCGATCGCAGGGTGGATCACCCCTCCACTTT. It codes for CASRSQGGSPLHF.

Turning to this clone: One junction end disagrees with the germline gene, perhaps due to a read error. The rearrangement uses TRBV4-1 and TRBJ1-5; 9 bases line up with TRBD1. Germline lookup yields CDR1 MGHRA and CDR2 YSYEKL. The CDR3 runs 16 residues. CDR3 amino acids: CASSPQTGGAYQPQHF. The CDR3 coding sequence is TGCGCTAGCAGCCCCCAGACAGGGGGGGCCTATCAGCCCCAGCATTTT.

The chain links TRBV28 to TRBJ2-1; 8 bases align to TRBD2. The CDR3 runs 15 residues. Germline CDR1 and CDR2: MDHEN and SYDVKM. The CDR3 loop reads CAAVPSGSGHNEQFF. The CDR3 region has the DNA TGTGCGGCAGTACCGAGCGGGAGTGGCCACAATGAGCAGTTCTTC.

This chain connects TRBV25-1 to TRBJ1-2; D uncertain. Germline V CDR1 and CDR2: MGHDK, SYGVNS. This CDR3 contains 14 residues. Trimming shortened V by 3 bases and J by 7 bases, and 15 bases separated the two germline ends. The CDR3 sequence is CASSEPGSGSGYTF. CDR3 sequence (DNA): TGTGCCAGCAGTGAGCCAGGCTCAGGATCTGGCTACACCTTC.

The V and J genes are TRBV6-1 and TRBJ1-3; 10 bases map to TRBD1. This CDR3 spans 16 amino acids. Germline CDR1 and CDR2: MNHNS and SASEGT. Germline trimming cut 6 bases from V and 2 bases from J; bases unmatched to any gene: 7. The CDR3, as DNA: TGTGCCAGCAGGGAATCCGGGACAGGGGCTGGAAACACCATATATTTT. As protein: CASRESGTGAGNTIYF.

The V call is TRBV19, the J call TRBJ2-3; 8 nucleotides line up with TRBD1. The CDR3 is made up of 14 amino acids. Germline V gene lookup returns CDR1 LNHDA and CDR2 SQIVND (reference sequence). The V gene end was trimmed by 6 bases and the J gene end by 3 bases; junction bases not matched to a gene: 5. The CDR3 DNA reads as TGTGCCAGTAGCTTGACAGGGGCAACAGATACGCAGTATTTT. Protein sequence: CASSLTGATDTQYF.

The table lists this clone with a count of one. This chain uses TRBV27 with TRBJ1-4; no firm D call. The germline gives CDR1 MNHEY, CDR2 SMNVEV (reference sequence). The CDR3 extends over 15 amino acids. The V end lost 1 base, the J end lost 7 bases, and 13 bases lay between the germline ends. As DNA, the CDR3 is TGTGCCAGCAGTTTATTACGGGAGTTGGGTGAAAAACTGTTTTTT. Translating it yields CASSLLRELGEKLFF.

The rearrangement uses TRBV27 and TRBJ2-1; a possible D gene is TRBD1 (6 bases). Deletions cut 1 base from V and 10 bases from J, with 11 bases between. The CDR3 contains 13 residues. In germline, CDR1 is MNHEY, CDR2 SMNVEV (reference sequence). The CDR3 region has the DNA TGTGCCAGCAGTTTATTGGGGGCAAACGAGCAGTTCTTC. Protein: CASSLLGANEQFF.

V gene TRBV7-9 combines with J gene TRBJ1-6; the match to TRBD1 covers 8 bases. The V and J ends lost 5 bases and 5 bases, in that order; junction bases with no gene match: 8. Germline V gives CDR1 SEHNR, CDR2 FQNEAQ (reference sequence). This CDR3 is built from 16 residues. DNA of the CDR3: TGTGCCAGCAGCCGCATCCCGGGACAGGATAATTCACCCCTCCACTTT. This encodes CASSRIPGQDNSPLHF.

This clone was counted a single time. J is TRBJ2-7 and V is TRBV11-3; 7 bases align to TRBD1. J gave up 5 bases and V 4 bases, and 8 bases lay outside the gene matches. The CDR3 contains 14 residues. Per the germline V gene, CDR1 is SGHNT and CDR2 is YENEEA. CDR3 residues: CASSSQGTNDEQYF. The CDR3 DNA reads as TGTGCCAGCAGCTCACAGGGGACGAACGACGAGCAGTACTTC.